A selection of T cell receptor beta chains follows, all from one sample in a study of T cell responses to AZD1222 COVID-19 vaccine. Assay: immunoSEQ multiplex PCR; the TCRdb copy retains only in-frame clones and omits some. The table lists over 85,000 clones, roughly 90% of them singletons. Sequencing was performed on peripheral blood, taken 28 days after the second AZD1222 dose. Every receptor here comes from an adult who received the AZD1222 COVID-19 vaccine. Both conserved end residues are part of each CDR3.

V gene	CDR3 length	J gene	CDR3 protein
TRBV28	14	TRBJ2-1	CATNTGTLFSEQFF
TRBV11-3	15	TRBJ2-5	CASSLGQSRGGTQYF
TRBV14	15	TRBJ1-1	CASSLQGALNTEAFF
TRBV30	13	TRBJ1-5	CAWGTGEYQPQHF
TRBV18	16	TRBJ2-7	CASSPNWQGASYEQYF
TRBV5-1	14	TRBJ1-4	CASSVSTTNEKLFF
TRBV4-1	16	TRBJ1-6	CASSQEGRGRNSPLHF
TRBV18	17	TRBJ1-3	CASSPGQAYLSGNTIYF
TRBV5-1	14	TRBJ2-1	CASSSYRGQNEQFF
TRBV5-1	15	TRBJ1-5	CASSLGGTSNQPQHF
TRBV4-2	17	TRBJ2-7	CASSQASLGTGSYEQYF
TRBV4-1	14	TRBJ1-2	CASSQSGQGDGYTF
TRBV7-9	15	TRBJ2-7	CASSPGQGTSYEQYF
TRBV6-5	15	TRBJ2-3	CASSLGRKVADTQYF
TRBV9	15	TRBJ1-3	CASSVRDRGGNTIYF
TRBV9	18	TRBJ2-1	CASSVGTGLAFSYNEQFF
TRBV6-4	13	TRBJ2-5	CASSRERQETQYF
TRBV7-9	14	TRBJ1-2	CASSLTGGNYGYTF
TRBV12-3/TRBV12-4	13	TRBJ2-4	CASSFQGTNIQYF
TRBV5-1	14	TRBJ1-3	CASSLTASGNTIYF
TRBV2	15	TRBJ1-5	CASSVEALLWQPQHF